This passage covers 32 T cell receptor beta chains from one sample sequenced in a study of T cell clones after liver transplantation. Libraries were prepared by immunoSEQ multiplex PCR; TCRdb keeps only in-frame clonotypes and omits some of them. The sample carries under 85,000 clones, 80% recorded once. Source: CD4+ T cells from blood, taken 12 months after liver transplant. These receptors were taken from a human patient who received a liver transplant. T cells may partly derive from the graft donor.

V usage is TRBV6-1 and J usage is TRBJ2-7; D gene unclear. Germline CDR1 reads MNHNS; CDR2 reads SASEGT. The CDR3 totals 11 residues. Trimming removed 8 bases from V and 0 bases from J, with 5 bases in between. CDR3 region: CASERSYEQYF. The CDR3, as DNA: TGTGCCAGCGAGCGCTCCTACGAGCAGTACTTC.

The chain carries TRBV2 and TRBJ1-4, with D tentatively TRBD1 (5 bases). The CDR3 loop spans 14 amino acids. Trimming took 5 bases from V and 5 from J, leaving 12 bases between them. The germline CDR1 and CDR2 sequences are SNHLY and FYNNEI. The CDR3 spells CASSPGGGNEKLFF. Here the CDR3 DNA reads TGTGCCAGCAGTCCCGGGGGGGGAAATGAAAAACTGTTTTTT.

Written as DNA, the CDR3 is TGCGCCAGCAGCGCTCTCCAGGGCACAGATACGCAGTATTTT. This gives the protein CASSALQGTDTQYF. The chain recombines TRBV5-1 with TRBJ2-3; D ambiguous. Germline V gene lookup returns CDR1 SGHRS and CDR2 YFSETQ. Trimming left V 4 bases short and J 1 base short, with 10 bases between. This CDR3 is 14 amino acids long.

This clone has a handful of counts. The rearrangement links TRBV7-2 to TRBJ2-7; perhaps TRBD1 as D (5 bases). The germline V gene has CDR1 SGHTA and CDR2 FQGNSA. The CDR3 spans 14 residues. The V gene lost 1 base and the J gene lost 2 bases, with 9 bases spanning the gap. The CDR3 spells CASSLGYRTYEQYF. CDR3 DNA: TGTGCCAGCAGCTTAGGGTACAGGACCTACGAGCAGTACTTC.

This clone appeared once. The CDR3 protein is CASSQRQGLLYEQYF. In DNA form, the CDR3 reads TGCGCCAGCAGCCAAAGACAGGGATTACTCTACGAGCAGTACTTC. The V and J genes are TRBV4-1 and TRBJ2-7, with 7 bases fitting TRBD1. This CDR3 has 15 amino acids. Germline V CDR1 and CDR2: MGHRA, YSYEKL. The V gene end was trimmed by 2 bases and the J gene end by 3 bases; junction bases not matched to a gene: 7.

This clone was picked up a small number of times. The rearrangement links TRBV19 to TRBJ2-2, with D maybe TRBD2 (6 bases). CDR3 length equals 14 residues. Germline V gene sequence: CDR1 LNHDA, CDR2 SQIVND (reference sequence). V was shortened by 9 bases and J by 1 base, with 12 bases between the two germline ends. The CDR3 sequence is CASRARENTGELFF. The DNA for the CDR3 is TGTGCCAGCCGGGCGCGGGAGAACACCGGGGAGCTGTTTTTT.

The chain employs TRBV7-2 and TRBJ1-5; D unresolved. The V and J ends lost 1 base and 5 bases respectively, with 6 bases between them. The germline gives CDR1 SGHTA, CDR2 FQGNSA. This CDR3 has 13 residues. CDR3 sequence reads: CASSLEVHQPQHF. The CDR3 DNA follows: TGTGCCAGCAGCTTAGAGGTACATCAGCCCCAGCATTTT. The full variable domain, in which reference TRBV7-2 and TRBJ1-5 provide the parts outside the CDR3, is GAGVSQSPSNKVTEKGKDVELRCDPISGHTALYWYRQSLGQGLEFLIYFQGNSAPDKSGLPSDRFSAERTGGSVSTLTIQRTQQEDSAVYLCASSLEVHQPQHFGDGTRLSIL.

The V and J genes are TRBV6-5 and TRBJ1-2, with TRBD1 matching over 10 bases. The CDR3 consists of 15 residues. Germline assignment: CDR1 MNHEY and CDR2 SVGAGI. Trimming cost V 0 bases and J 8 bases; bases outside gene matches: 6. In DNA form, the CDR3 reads TGTGCCAGCAGTTACTCGAGACAGGGGGCACGGGGCTACACCTTC. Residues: CASSYSRQGARGYTF.

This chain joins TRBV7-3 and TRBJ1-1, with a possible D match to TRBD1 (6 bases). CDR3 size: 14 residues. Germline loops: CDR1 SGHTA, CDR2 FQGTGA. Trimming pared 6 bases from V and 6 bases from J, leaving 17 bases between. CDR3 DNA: TGTGCCAGCAGGAACAGGGCAGTGAGCGCTGAAGCTTTCTTT. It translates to CASRNRAVSAEAFF.

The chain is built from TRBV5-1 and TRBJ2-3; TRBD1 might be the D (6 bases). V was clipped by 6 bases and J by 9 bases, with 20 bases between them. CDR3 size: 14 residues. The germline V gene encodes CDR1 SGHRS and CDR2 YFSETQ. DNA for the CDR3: TGCGCCAGCACCCCCCTGGGGGCCTTGGAGACGCAGTATTTT. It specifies CASTPLGALETQYF. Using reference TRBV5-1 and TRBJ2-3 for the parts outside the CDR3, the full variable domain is KAGVTQTPRYLIKTRGQQVTLSCSPISGHRSVSWYQQTPGQGLQFLFEYFSETQRNKGNFPGRFSGRQFSNSRSEMNVSTLELGDSALYLCASTPLGALETQYFGPGTRLTVL.

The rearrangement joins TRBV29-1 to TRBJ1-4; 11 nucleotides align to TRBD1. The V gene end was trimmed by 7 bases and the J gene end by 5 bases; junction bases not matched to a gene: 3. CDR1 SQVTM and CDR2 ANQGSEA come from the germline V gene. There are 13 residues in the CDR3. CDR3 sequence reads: CSGWDRGNEKLFF. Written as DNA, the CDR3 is TGCAGCGGATGGGACAGGGGGAATGAAAAACTGTTTTTT.

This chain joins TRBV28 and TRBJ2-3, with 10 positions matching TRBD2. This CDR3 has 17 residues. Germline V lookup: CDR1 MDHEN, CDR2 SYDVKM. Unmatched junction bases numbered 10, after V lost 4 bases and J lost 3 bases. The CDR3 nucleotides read TGTGCCAGCAGTTCCGGCTTACTAGCGGGAAAGACAGATACGCAGTATTTT. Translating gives CASSSGLLAGKTDTQYF.

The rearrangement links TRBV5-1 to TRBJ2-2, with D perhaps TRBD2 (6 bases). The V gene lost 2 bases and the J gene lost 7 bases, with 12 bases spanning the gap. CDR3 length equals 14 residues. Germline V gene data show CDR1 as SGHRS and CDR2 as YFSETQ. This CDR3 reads CASSLGPGDGELFF. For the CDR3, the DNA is TGCGCCAGCAGCTTAGGACCGGGGGACGGGGAGCTGTTTTTT.

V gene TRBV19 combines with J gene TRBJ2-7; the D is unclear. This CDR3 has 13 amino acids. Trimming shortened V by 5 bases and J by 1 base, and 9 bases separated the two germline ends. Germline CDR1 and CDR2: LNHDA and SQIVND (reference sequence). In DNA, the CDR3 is TGTGCCAGTAGTTTGGACGGTTCCTACGAGCAGTACTTC. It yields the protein CASSLDGSYEQYF.

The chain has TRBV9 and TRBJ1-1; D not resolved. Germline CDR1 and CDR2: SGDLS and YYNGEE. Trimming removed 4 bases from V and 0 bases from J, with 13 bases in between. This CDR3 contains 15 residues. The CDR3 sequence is CASSRSVQMNTEAFF. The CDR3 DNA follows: TGTGCCAGCAGCCGGTCGGTACAGATGAACACTGAAGCTTTCTTT.

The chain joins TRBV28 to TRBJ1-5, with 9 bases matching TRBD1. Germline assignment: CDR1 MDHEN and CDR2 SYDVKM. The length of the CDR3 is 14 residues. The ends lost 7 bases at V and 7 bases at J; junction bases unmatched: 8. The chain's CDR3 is CASIWTGARQPQHF. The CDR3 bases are TGTGCCAGCATATGGACAGGGGCACGACAGCCCCAGCATTTT.

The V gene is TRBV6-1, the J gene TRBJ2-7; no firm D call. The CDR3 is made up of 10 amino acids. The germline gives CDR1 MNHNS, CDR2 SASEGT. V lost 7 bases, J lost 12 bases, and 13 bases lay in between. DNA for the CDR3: TGTGCCAGCATTCCCCGAAGAGGGTACTTC. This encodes CASIPRRGYF.

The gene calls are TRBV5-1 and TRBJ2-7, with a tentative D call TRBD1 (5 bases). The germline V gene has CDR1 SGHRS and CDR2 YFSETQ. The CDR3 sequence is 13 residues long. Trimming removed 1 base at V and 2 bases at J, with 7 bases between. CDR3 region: CASSLNRPYEQYF. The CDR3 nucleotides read TGCGCCAGCAGCTTGAACAGGCCCTACGAGCAGTACTTC.

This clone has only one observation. This CDR3 reads CASSLSIGGRRVGEQYF. CDR3 nucleotide sequence: TGTGCCAGCAGCCTATCAATAGGGGGGCGCCGGGTGGGCGAGCAGTACTTC. The rearrangement links TRBV7-6 to TRBJ2-7; D possibly uses TRBD1 or TRBD2 (6 bases each). Looked up from germline, CDR1 is SGHVS and CDR2 is FNYEAQ. V lost 5 bases to trimming and J lost 6 bases, with 26 bases between them. CDR3 length equals 17 residues.

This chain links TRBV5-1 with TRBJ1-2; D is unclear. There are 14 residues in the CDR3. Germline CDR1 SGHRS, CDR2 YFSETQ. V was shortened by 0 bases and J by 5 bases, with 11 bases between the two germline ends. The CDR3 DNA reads TGCGCCAGCAGCTTGGAGGGTCAGGCTTATGGCTACACCTTC. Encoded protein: CASSLEGQAYGYTF.

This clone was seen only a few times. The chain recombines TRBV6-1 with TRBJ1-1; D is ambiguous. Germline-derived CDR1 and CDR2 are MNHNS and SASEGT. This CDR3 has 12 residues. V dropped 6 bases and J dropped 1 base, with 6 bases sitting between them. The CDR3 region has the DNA TGTGCCAGCAGCTACAGGAACACTGAAGCTTTCTTT. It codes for CASSYRNTEAFF.

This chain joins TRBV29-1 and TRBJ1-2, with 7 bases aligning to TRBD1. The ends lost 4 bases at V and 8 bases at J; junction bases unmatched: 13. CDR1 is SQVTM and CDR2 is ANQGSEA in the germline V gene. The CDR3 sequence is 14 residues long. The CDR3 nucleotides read TGCAGCGTTGGAGGTCGACAGGGTGGGGACGGCTACACCTTC. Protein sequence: CSVGGRQGGDGYTF.

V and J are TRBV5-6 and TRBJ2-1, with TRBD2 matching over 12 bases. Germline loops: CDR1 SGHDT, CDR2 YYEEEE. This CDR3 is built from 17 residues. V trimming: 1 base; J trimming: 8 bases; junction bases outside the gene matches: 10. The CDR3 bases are TGTGCCAGCAGCTTGAGGCTGACTAGCGGGAGTAGGGATGAGCAGTTCTTC. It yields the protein CASSLRLTSGSRDEQFF.

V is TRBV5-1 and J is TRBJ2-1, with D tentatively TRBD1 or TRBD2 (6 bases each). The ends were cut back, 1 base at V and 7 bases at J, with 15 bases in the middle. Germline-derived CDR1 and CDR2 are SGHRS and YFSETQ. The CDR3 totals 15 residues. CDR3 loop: CASSLMGQGTNEQFF. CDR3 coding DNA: TGCGCCAGCAGCTTGATGGGGCAGGGGACTAATGAGCAGTTCTTC.

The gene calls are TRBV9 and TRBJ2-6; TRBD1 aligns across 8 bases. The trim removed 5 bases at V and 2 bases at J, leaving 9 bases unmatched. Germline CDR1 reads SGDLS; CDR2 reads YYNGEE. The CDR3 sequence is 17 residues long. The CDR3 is CASRAGQGATGANVLTF. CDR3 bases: TGTGCCAGCAGGGCTGGCCAGGGGGCGACTGGGGCCAACGTCCTGACTTTC.

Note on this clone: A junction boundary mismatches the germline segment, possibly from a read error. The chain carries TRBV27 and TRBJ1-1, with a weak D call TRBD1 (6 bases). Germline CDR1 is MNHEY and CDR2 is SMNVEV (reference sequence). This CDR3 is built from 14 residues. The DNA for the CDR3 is TGTGCCAGCACCCTTAGTGGGGGCAGCTCCCCTACCTTATTT. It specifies CASTLSGGSSPTLF.

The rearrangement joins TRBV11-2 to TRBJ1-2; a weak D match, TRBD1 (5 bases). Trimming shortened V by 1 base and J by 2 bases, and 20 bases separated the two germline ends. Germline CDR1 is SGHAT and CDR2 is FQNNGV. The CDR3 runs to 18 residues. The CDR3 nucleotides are TGTGCCAGCAGCTTAGTTGCCGGCCCGGGACGGTCAAACTATGGCTACACCTTC. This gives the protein CASSLVAGPGRSNYGYTF.

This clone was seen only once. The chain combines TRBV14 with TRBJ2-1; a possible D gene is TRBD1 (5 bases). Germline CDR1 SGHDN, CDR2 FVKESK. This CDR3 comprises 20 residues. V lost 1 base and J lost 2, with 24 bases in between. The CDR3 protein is CASSQGTRVDFFSTYNEQFF. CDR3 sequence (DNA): TGTGCCAGCAGCCAAGGGACAAGGGTGGATTTCTTTTCAACCTACAATGAGCAGTTCTTC.

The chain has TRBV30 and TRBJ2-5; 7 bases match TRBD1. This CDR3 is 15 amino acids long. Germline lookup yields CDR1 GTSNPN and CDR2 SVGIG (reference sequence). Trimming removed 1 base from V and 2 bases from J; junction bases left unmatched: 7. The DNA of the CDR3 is TGTGCCTGGAGTGAGGGACAGACCTTGCAAGAGACCCAGTACTTC. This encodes CAWSEGQTLQETQYF. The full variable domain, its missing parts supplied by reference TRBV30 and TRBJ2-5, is SQTIHQWPATLVQPVGSPLSLECTVEGTSNPNLYWYRQAAGRGLQLLFYSVGIGQISSEVPQNLSASRPQDRQFILSSKKLLLSDSGFYLCAWSEGQTLQETQYFGPGTRLLVL.

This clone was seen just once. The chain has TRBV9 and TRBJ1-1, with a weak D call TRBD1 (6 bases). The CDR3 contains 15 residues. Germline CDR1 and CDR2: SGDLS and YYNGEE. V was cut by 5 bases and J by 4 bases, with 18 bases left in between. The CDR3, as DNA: TGTGCCAGCAGTCAACAGGGTAACTGGGGCACTGAAGCTTTCTTT. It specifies CASSQQGNWGTEAFF.

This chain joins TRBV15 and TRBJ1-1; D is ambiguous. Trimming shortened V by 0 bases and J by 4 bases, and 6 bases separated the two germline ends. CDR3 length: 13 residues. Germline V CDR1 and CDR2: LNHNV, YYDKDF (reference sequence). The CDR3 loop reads CATSRETATEAFF. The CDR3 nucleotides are TGTGCCACCAGCAGAGAGACGGCCACTGAAGCTTTCTTT.

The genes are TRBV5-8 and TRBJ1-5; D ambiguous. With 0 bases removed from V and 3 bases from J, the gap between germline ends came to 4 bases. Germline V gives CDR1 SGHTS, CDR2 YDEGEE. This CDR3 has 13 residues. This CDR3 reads CASSLGINQPQHF. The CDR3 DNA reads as TGTGCCAGCAGCTTGGGAATCAATCAGCCCCAGCATTTT.